The source of this TCR beta chain is a study of blood T cell repertoires in COVID-19. The data were produced by immunoSEQ multiplex PCR, yet TCRdb's version contains in-frame clones alone and is incomplete. Among 55,000 to 75,000 clones listed, around 84% were seen once. There are 18 residues in the CDR3. The V gene end was trimmed by 4 bases and the J gene end by 4 bases; junction bases not matched to a gene: 15. The table lists this clone with a few counts. The source material was peripheral blood. The source is a man aged 50-59 years with active COVID-19. The V call is TRBV23-1, the J call TRBJ1-2, with 10 positions matching TRBD1. TRBV23-1 is given ORF status, its function remaining uncertain. The CDR3 sequence: CASSRFGTGAEPFYGYTF. Written as DNA, the CDR3 is TGCGCCAGCAGTCGCTTCGGGACAGGGGCCGAACCTTTCTATGGCTACACCTTC.